These 20 T cell receptor beta chains originate from one sample sequenced in a study of OX40 agonist ivuxolimab in advanced cancers. Repertoires were generated with immunoSEQ multiplex PCR, while TCRdb's copy carries only in-frame clones and drops some. The sample has some 69,000 clones, roughly nine tenths seen once. The sample was CD4+ or CD8+ T cells sorted from blood, taken in a trial of the OX40 agonist ivuxolimab. These receptors originate from an adult with an advanced solid tumor such as melanoma, head and neck, liver or kidney cancer.

V gene TRBV5-6 combines with J gene TRBJ2-3; D call uncertain. Germline lookup yields CDR1 SGHDT and CDR2 YYEEEE. V dropped 1 base and J dropped 6 bases, with 3 bases sitting between them. This CDR3 has 11 residues. Here the CDR3 DNA reads TGTGCCAGCAGCTTGCGGGATACGCAGTATTTT. Its translation is CASSLRDTQYF.

This chain links TRBV14 with TRBJ2-2, with TRBD2 matching 10 bases. Trimming cost V 4 bases and J 6 bases; bases outside gene matches: 5. The CDR3 is made up of 15 amino acids. Looked up from germline, CDR1 is SGHDN and CDR2 is FVKESK. CDR3 sequence reads: CASSLGLARSGELFF. CDR3 coding DNA: TGTGCCAGCAGCCTGGGACTAGCGCGATCCGGGGAGCTGTTTTTT.

This chain connects TRBV7-8 to TRBJ2-7, with no clear D. In germline, CDR1 is SGHVS, CDR2 FQNEAQ. The CDR3 contains 12 residues. The V end was cut by 0 bases, the J end by 4 bases, with 4 bases between. The chain's CDR3 is CASSLAEYEQYF. The CDR3 coding sequence is TGTGCCAGCAGCTTAGCTGAGTACGAGCAGTACTTC.

A remark on this clone: A junction end diverges from the germline sequence, so it may reflect a read error. The rearrangement links TRBV14 to TRBJ2-5; possibly TRBD1 for D (6 bases). The CDR3 contains 15 residues. CDR1 is SGHDN and CDR2 is FVKESK in the germline V gene. The CDR3 DNA sequence: TGTGCCAGCAGCCAAGAAACGAGGGGGAAAGAGACCCGGTACTTC. Translating it yields CASSQETRGKETRYF.

This chain joins TRBV7-9 and TRBJ2-1; 8 bases are shared with TRBD2. The germline V gene encodes CDR1 SEHNR and CDR2 FQNEAQ (reference sequence). This CDR3 is built from 14 residues. Losses at the gene ends were 2 bases for V and 11 bases for J; bases not matched to a gene: 8. This CDR3 is CASSLWREAAQQFF. In nucleotides, the CDR3 is TGTGCCAGCAGCTTATGGCGGGAGGCGGCTCAGCAGTTCTTC.

This clone was detected only a few times. The CDR3 region is CASSSPSGNTIYF. The DNA for the CDR3 is TGTGCCAGCAGCTCCCCATCTGGAAACACCATATATTTT. The chain is built from TRBV7-8 and TRBJ1-3, with D unresolved. Trimming shortened V by 4 bases and J by 1 base, and 5 bases separated the two germline ends. Germline V gene sequence: CDR1 SGHVS, CDR2 FQNEAQ. The length of the CDR3 is 13 residues.

The chain employs TRBV7-9 and TRBJ2-7; 9 bases are shared with TRBD1. V shed 1 base and J 2 bases; nucleotides not matched to a gene: 3. The V gene's germline CDR1 is SEHNR and CDR2 FQNEAQ (reference sequence). The CDR3 length is 15 residues. In DNA, the CDR3 is TGTGCCAGCAGCTTAGGGACAGGGGTGCCCTACGAGCAGTACTTC. Translation gives CASSLGTGVPYEQYF.

CDR3 loop: CASSLELAGTYEQYF. CDR3 in DNA: TGCGCCAGCAGCTTGGAACTAGCGGGAACCTACGAGCAGTACTTC. The chain carries TRBV5-1 and TRBJ2-7; 10 bases agree with TRBD2. Per germline, CDR1 SGHRS and CDR2 YFSETQ. With V trimmed by 0 bases and J by 2 bases, 2 bases remained unmatched. The CDR3 length is 15 residues.

The rearrangement joins TRBV9 to TRBJ2-7, with 14 bases lining up with TRBD2. The length of the CDR3 is 17 residues. Trimming took 1 base from V and 6 from J; bases not matched to a gene: 9. The germline gives CDR1 SGDLS, CDR2 YYNGEE. The CDR3 DNA reads as TGTGCCAGCAGCGTAACTTTGACTAGCGGGAGGGTTGGCGAGCAGTACTTC. Its translation: CASSVTLTSGRVGEQYF.

The V call is TRBV19, the J call TRBJ1-5, with TRBD1 as a possible D gene (6 bases). Germline loops: CDR1 LNHDA, CDR2 SQIVND (reference sequence). The CDR3 consists of 15 residues. Trimming shortened V by 3 bases and J by 2 bases, and 11 bases separated the two germline ends. DNA for the CDR3: TGTGCCAGTAGTATGGTAAGGGGGGGCAATCAGCCCCAGCATTTT. Its protein is CASSMVRGGNQPQHF.

The gene calls are TRBV10-1 and TRBJ1-2, with D maybe TRBD1 (6 bases). The V end lost 6 bases, the J end lost 0 bases, and 17 bases lay between the germline ends. Germline V gene data show CDR1 as WNHNN and CDR2 as SYGVQD (reference sequence). The CDR3 is 16 amino acids. The CDR3 spells CASSPPGANSNYGYTF. Written as DNA, the CDR3 is TGCGCCAGCAGCCCCCCAGGGGCGAACTCTAACTATGGCTACACCTTC.

The V call is TRBV6-1, the J call TRBJ1-2; D ambiguous. The CDR3 is 14 amino acids. The germline V gene has CDR1 MNHNS and CDR2 SASEGT. V gave up 4 bases and J gave up 4 bases, with 13 bases separating them. CDR3 residues: CASSGTLTVYGYTF. The CDR3 DNA sequence: TGTGCCAGCAGTGGAACGTTGACGGTCTATGGCTACACCTTC.

A single count supports this clone. This sequence joins TRBV2 and TRBJ1-2, with a weak D call TRBD1 (5 bases). The length of the CDR3 is 13 residues. V lost 3 bases and J lost 4, with 9 bases in between. Germline V gene data show CDR1 as SNHLY and CDR2 as FYNNEI. CDR3 DNA: TGTGCCAGCAGTGAGGGGCGGAGCTATGGCTACACCTTC. Its translation is CASSEGRSYGYTF. Drawing the rest from reference TRBV2 and TRBJ1-2, the complete variable domain is EPEVTQTPSHQVTQMGQEVILRCVPISNHLYFYWYRQILGQKVEFLVSFYNNEISEKSEIFDDQFSVERPDGSNFTLKIRSTKLEDSAMYFCASSEGRSYGYTFGSGTRLTVV.

The V call is TRBV7-6, the J call TRBJ1-2, with TRBD1 matching over 8 bases. Germline loops: CDR1 SGHVS, CDR2 FNYEAQ. The CDR3 is 18 amino acids. V shed 2 bases and J 4 bases; nucleotides not matched to a gene: 15. The CDR3 is CASSLKGLRGRMGYGYTF. The DNA for the CDR3 is TGTGCCAGCAGCTTAAAAGGTCTCAGGGGGCGCATGGGCTATGGCTACACCTTC. Together with reference TRBV7-6 and TRBJ1-2, the CDR3 gives the full variable domain: GAGVSQSPRYKVTKRGQDVALRCDPISGHVSLYWYRQALGQGPEFLTYFNYEAQQDKSGLPNDRFSAERPEGSISTLTIQRTEQRDSAMYRCASSLKGLRGRMGYGYTFGSGTRLTVV.

The J gene is TRBJ2-7, the V gene TRBV6-1, with no clear D. Trimming left V 6 bases short and J 2 bases short, with 11 bases between. The CDR3 loop spans 13 amino acids. CDR1 is MNHNS and CDR2 is SASEGT in the germline V gene. CDR3 loop: CASSESRAYEQYF. The CDR3 bases are TGTGCCAGCAGCGAAAGTCGTGCCTACGAGCAGTACTTC.

This chain connects TRBV11-3 to TRBJ2-3; D might be TRBD1 or TRBD2, each matching 6 bases. The germline gives CDR1 SGHNT, CDR2 YENEEA. The CDR3 sequence is 17 residues long. Trimming removed 4 bases at V and 2 bases at J, with 19 bases between. In nucleotides, the CDR3 is TGTGCCAGCAGCTGGGGGGCCCTCCCCATTGACACAGATACGCAGTATTTT. Protein sequence: CASSWGALPIDTDTQYF.

This chain uses TRBV29-1 with TRBJ2-4; D call uncertain. CDR3 size: 11 residues. Germline V gene data show CDR1 as SQVTM and CDR2 as ANQGSEA. The V gene lost 4 bases and the J gene lost 5 bases, with 6 bases spanning the gap. The CDR3 is CSVAIENIQYF. CDR3 coding DNA: TGCAGCGTTGCAATTGAAAACATTCAGTACTTC.

The gene calls are TRBV19 and TRBJ1-1; TRBD1 might be the D (5 bases). The CDR3 contains 13 residues. Deletions cut 3 bases from V and 5 bases from J, with 10 bases between. In germline, CDR1 is LNHDA, CDR2 SQIVND (reference sequence). CDR3 in amino acids: CASSIGAGTEAFF. CDR3 nucleotides: TGTGCCAGTAGTATCGGGGCAGGAACTGAAGCTTTCTTT.

This chain uses TRBV25-1 with TRBJ2-7; TRBD1 matches 9 bases. CDR3 length equals 15 residues. V dropped 4 bases and J dropped 3; count of bases not matched to a gene: 7. In germline, CDR1 is MGHDK, CDR2 SYGVNS. CDR3 loop: CASSATLTGGYEQYF. CDR3 nucleotide sequence: TGTGCCAGCAGTGCAACTCTGACAGGGGGCTACGAGCAGTACTTC.

The chain couples TRBV7-9 to TRBJ1-5; no clear D. The CDR3 consists of 13 residues. Trimming took 3 bases from V and 0 from J, leaving 3 bases between them. Germline assignment: CDR1 SEHNR and CDR2 FQNEAQ (reference sequence). CDR3 DNA sequence: TGTGCCAGCAGCTTTAGTAGCAATCAGCCCCAGCATTTT. It yields the protein CASSFSSNQPQHF. Full variable domain (outside the CDR3, taken from reference TRBV7-9 and TRBJ1-5): DTGVSQNPRHKITKRGQNVTFRCDPISEHNRLYWYRQTLGQGPEFLTYFQNEAQLEKSRLLSDRFSAERPKGSFSTLEIQRTEQGDSAMYLCASSFSSNQPQHFGDGTRLSIL.